This T cell receptor (beta chain) was sequenced during a study of T cell repertoires in cytomegalovirus infection. Study summary: In public TCR beta signatures, there were indications of both CMV infection and matching HLA type. Study-wide points: CMV-specific TCR beta clonotypes restricted by HLA-C were the ones dominating the ex vivo response.

This clonotype was detected ten times or more. What it binds is not known. Trimming removed 1 base from V and 8 bases from J, with 9 bases in between. Germline V gives CDR1 SGHVT, CDR2 SQSDAQ. This CDR3 region has 13 residues. TCRdb recomputed calls from the reads with MiXCR, one row per CDR3 protein. The table records about 230,000 distinct CDR3 sequences, 6% to 8% of them present only once. The clonotype comes from a human donor in good health (CMV status not recorded). Some clones in this sample may be carry-over from other donors' samples. This chain links TRBV7-4 with TRBJ2-1; weak D call: TRBD2 (6 bases). The sample taken for sequencing was PBMCs. CDR3 DNA: TGTGCCAGCAGCTTAGTAGGGGAGGATGAGCAGTTCTTC. Its protein is CASSLVGEDEQFF.